This T cell receptor (beta chain) was sequenced for a study of shared clonotypes between healthy human individuals. Trimming took off 4 bases at V and 0 bases at J, with 8 bases between the two ends. Per germline, CDR1 SGHRS and CDR2 YFSETQ. The CDR3 is 15 amino acids. A word on this clone: Its specificity is not known.

Study-level results: The researchers took only blood, and tissue repertoires probably look different. On the whole, naive subsets had larger estimated richness than memory subsets had.

All donors were healthy HIV-negative adults lacking recent acute infections or vaccinations. Original processing notes: From ImmunoSEQ came sequences covering only the junction and carrying no quality scores, so filtering differed. Libraries were prepared by immunoSEQ multiplex PCR; TCRdb keeps only in-frame clonotypes and omits some of them. The DNA was the basis for D and trimming; V, J and clone size are from that table. The table shows about 1.1 million clones, with roughly 77% occurring only once. The receptor was isolated from a man younger than 35 in good health. Some clones in this sample may be carry-over from other donors' samples. J is TRBJ2-6 and V is TRBV5-1, with unresolved D. The sample was memory CD4+ T cells from PBMCs. Stated subset: CD45RA-negative fraction. The chain's CDR3 is CASSPASSGANVLTF. CDR3 nucleotide sequence: TGCGCCAGCAGCCCCGCCTCCTCTGGGGCCAACGTCCTGACTTTC.